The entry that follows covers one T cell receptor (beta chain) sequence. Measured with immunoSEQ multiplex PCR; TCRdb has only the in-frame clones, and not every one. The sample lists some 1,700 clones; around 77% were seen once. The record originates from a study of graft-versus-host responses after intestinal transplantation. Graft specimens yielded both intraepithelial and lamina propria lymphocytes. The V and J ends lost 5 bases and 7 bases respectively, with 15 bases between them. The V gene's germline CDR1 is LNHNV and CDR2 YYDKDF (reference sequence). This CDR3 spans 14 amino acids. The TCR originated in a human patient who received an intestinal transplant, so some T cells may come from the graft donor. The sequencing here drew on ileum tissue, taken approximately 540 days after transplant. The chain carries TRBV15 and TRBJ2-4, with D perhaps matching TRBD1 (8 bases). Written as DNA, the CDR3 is TGTGCCACCAGCCTAACAGGGGGAGGGAACATTCAGTACTTC. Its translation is CATSLTGGGNIQYF.